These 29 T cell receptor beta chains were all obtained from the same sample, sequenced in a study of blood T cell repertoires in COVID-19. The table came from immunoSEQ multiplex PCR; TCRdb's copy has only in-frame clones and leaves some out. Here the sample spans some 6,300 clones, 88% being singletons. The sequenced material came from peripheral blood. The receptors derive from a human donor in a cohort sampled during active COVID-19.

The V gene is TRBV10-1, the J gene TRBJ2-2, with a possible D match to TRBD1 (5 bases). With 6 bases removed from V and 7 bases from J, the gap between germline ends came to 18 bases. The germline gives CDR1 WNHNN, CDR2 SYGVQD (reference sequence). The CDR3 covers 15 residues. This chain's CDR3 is CASRATGQGNGELFF. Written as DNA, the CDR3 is TGCGCCAGCAGGGCGACCGGGCAGGGCAACGGGGAGCTGTTTTTT.

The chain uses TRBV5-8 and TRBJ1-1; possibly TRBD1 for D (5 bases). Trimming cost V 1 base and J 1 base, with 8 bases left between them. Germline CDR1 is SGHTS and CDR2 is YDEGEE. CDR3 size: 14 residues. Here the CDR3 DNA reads TGTGCCAGCAGCTTGCGGGGGAAGAACACTGAAGCTTTCTTT. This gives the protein CASSLRGKNTEAFF.

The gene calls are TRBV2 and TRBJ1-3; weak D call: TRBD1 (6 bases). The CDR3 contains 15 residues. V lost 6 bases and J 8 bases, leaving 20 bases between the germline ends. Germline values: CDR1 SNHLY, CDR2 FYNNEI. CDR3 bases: TGTGCCAGCAGGCGAAGTACAGGGATATGGGACACCATATATTTT. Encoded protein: CASRRSTGIWDTIYF.

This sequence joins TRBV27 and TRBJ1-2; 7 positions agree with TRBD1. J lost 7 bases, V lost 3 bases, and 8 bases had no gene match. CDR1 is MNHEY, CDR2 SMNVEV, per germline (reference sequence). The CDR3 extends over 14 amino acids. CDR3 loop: CASSFYPTGSGYTF. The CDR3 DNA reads TGTGCCAGCAGTTTCTACCCGACAGGGAGTGGCTACACCTTC.

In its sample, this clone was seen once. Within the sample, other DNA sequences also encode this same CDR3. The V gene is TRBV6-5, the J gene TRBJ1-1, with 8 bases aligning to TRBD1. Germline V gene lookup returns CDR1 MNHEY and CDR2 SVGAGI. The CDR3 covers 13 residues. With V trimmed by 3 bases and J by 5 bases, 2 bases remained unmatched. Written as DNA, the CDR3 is TGTGCCAGCAGTTATCGACAGGGGACTGAAGCTTTCTTT. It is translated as CASSYRQGTEAFF.

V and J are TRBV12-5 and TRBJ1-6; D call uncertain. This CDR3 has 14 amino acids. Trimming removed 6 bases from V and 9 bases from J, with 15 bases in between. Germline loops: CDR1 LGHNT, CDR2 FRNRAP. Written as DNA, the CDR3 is TGTGCTAGTGGCGTTACCTCCACGGGTTCACCCCTCCACTTT. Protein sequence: CASGVTSTGSPLHF.

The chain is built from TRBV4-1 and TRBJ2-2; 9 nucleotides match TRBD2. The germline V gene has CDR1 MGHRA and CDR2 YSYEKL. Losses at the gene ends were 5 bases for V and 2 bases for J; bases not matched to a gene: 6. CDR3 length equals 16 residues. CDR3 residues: CASSSSGRPNTGELFF. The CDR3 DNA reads TGCGCCAGCAGCAGTAGCGGGAGACCCAACACCGGGGAGCTGTTTTTT.

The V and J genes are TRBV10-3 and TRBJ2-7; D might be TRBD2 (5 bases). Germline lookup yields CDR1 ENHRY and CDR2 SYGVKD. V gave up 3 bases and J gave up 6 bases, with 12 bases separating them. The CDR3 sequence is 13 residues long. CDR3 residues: CAISDPPSSEQYF. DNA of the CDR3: TGTGCCATCAGTGACCCTCCTAGCAGCGAGCAGTACTTC.

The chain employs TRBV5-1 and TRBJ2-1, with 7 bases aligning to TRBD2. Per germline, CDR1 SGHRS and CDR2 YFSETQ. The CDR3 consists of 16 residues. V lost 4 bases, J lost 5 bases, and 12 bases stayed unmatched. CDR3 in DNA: TGCGCCAGCAGCCTTAGGACTAGACTTCCGAACAATGAGCAGTTCTTC. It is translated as CASSLRTRLPNNEQFF.

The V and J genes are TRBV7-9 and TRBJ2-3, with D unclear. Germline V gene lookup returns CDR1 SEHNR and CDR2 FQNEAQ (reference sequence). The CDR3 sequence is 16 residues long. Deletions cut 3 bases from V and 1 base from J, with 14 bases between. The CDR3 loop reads CASSFPLKAGTDTQYF. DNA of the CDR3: TGTGCCAGCAGCTTCCCGCTTAAAGCCGGCACAGATACGCAGTATTTT.

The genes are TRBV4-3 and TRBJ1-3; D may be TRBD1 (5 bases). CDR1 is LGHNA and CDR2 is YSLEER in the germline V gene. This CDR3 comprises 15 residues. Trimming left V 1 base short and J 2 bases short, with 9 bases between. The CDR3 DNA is TGCGCCAGCAGCCAAGGCAGGGTAACTGGAAACACCATATATTTT. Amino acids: CASSQGRVTGNTIYF.

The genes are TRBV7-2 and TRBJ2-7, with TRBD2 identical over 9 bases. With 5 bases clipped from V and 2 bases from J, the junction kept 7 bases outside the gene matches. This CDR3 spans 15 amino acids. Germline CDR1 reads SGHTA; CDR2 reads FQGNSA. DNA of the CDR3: TGTGCCAGCAGCCCCGTAGCGGGAGAGGCCTACGAGCAGTACTTC. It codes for CASSPVAGEAYEQYF.

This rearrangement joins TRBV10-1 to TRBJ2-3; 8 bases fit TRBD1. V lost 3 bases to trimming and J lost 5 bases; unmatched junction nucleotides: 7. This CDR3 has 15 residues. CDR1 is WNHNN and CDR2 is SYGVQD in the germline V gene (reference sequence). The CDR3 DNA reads TGCGCCAGCAGTGAAGGGGGCAGGGGGCAAGATACGCAGTATTTT. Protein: CASSEGGRGQDTQYF.

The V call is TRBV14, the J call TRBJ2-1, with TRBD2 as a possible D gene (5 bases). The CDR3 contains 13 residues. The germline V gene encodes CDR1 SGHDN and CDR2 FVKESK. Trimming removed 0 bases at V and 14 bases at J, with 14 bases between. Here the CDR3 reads CASSQELAGMKFF. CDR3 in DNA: TGTGCCAGCAGCCAAGAACTCGCGGGTATGAAGTTCTTC.

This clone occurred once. The CDR3 DNA is TGTGCCACCAGTGATTCGGGTCCAAGCTCCTACAATGAGCAGTTCTTC. Protein: CATSDSGPSSYNEQFF. The chain uses TRBV24-1 and TRBJ2-1; D not resolved. Per germline, CDR1 KGHDR and CDR2 SFDVKD. The V and J ends lost 2 bases and 0 bases respectively, with 10 bases between them. This CDR3 comprises 16 residues.

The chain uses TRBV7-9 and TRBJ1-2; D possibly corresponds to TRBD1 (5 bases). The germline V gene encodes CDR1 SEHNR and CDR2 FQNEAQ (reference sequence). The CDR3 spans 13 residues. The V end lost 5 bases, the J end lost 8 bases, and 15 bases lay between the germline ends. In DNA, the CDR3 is TGTGCCAGCAGCACTGGTGGGGGGAGAGGCTACACCTTC. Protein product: CASSTGGGRGYTF.

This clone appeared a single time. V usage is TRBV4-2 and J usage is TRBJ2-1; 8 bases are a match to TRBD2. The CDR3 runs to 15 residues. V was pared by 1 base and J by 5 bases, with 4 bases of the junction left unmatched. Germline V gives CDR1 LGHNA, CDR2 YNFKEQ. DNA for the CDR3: TGTGCCAGCAGCCAAGGTGCGGGAGGAAACAATGAGCAGTTCTTC. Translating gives CASSQGAGGNNEQFF.

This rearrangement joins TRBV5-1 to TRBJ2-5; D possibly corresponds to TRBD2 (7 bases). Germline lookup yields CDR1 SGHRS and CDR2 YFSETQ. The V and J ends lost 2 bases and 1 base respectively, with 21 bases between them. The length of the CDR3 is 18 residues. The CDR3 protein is CASSLILAGAPTQETQYF. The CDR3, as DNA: TGCGCCAGCAGCTTAATATTGGCGGGGGCCCCAACCCAAGAGACCCAGTACTTC.

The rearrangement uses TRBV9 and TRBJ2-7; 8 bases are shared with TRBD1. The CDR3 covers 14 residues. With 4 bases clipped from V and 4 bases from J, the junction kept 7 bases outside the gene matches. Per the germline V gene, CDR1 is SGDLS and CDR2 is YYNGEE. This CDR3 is CASSTGTGVYEQYF. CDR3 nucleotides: TGTGCCAGCAGCACCGGGACAGGAGTATACGAGCAGTACTTC.

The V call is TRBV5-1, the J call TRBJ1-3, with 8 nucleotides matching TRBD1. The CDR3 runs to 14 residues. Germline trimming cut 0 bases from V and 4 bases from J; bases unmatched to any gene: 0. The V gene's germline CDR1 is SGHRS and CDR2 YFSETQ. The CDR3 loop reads CASSLGTGGNTIYF. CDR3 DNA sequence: TGCGCCAGCAGCTTGGGGACAGGGGGAAACACCATATATTTT.

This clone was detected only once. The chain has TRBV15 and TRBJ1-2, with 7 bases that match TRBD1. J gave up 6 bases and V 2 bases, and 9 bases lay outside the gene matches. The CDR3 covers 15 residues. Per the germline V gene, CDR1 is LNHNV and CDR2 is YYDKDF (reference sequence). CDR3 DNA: TGTGCCACCAGCAGATCCACAGGGGTAACTAATGGCTACACCTTC. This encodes CATSRSTGVTNGYTF. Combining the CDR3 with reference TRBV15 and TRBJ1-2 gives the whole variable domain DAMVIQNPRYQVTQFGKPVTLSCSQTLNHNVMYWYQQKSSQAPKLLFHYYDKDFNNEADTPDNFQSRRPNTSFCFLDIRSPGLGDTAMYLCATSRSTGVTNGYTFGSGTRLTVV.

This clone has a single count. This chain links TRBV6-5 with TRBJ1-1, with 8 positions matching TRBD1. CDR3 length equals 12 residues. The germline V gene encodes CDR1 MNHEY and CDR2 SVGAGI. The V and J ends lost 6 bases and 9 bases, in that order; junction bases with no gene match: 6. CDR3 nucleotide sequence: TGTGCCAGCAGGGGGACAGGCATTAAAGCTTTCTTT. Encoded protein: CASRGTGIKAFF.

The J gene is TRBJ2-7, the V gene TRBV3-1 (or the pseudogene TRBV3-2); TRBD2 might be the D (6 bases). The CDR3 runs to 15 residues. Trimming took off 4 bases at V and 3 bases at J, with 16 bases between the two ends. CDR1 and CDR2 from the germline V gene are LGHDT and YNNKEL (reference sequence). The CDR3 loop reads CASSRGDSRFYEQYF. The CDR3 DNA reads TGTGCCAGCAGCCGGGGGGACTCAAGGTTCTACGAGCAGTACTTC.

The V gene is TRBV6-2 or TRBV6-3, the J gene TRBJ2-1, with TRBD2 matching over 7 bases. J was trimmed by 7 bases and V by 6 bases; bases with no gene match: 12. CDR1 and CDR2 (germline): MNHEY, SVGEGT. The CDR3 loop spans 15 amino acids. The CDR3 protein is CASSRTWDYRNEQFF. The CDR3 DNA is TGTGCCAGCAGCCGAACCTGGGACTACCGTAATGAGCAGTTCTTC.

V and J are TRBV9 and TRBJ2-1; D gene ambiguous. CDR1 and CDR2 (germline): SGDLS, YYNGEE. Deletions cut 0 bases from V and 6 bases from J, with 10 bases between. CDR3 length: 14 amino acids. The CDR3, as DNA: TGTGCCAGCAGCGTAGAGGTTAGCCCCAATGAGCAGTTCTTC. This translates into CASSVEVSPNEQFF.

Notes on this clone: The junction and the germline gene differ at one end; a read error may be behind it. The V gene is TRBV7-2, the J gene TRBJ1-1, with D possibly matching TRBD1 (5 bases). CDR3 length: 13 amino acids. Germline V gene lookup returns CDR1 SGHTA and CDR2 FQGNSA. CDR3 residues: CASTDRNRIVTQF. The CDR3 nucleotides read TGTGCCAGCACCGATAGAAACAGGATCGTAACGCAATTT. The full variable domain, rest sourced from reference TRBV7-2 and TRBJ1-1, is GAGVSQSPSNKVTEKGKDVELRCDPISGHTALYWYRQSLGQGLEFLIYFQGNSAPDKSGLPSDRFSAERTGGSVSTLTIQRTQQEDSAVYLCASTDRNRIVTQFGQGTRLTVV.

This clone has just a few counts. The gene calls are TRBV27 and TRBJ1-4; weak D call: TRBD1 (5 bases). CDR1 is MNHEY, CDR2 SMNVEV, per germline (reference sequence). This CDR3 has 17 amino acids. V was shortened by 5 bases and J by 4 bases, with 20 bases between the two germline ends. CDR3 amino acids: CASSLQKGQGFNEKLFF. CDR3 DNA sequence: TGTGCCAGCAGTCTACAGAAGGGGCAGGGCTTTAATGAAAAACTGTTTTTT.

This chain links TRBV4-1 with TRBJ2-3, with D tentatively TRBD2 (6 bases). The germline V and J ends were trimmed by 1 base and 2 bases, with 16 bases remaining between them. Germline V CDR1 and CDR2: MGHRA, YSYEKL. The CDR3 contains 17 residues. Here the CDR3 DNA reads TGCGCCAGCAGCCAAGGTCCTGCCGCGGGACCCACAGATACGCAGTATTTT. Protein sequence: CASSQGPAAGPTDTQYF.

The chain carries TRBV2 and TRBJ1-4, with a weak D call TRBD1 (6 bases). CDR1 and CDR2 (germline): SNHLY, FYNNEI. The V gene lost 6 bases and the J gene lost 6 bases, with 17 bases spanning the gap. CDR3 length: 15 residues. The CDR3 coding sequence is TGTGCCAGCAGACCAGGGGCGGATATCCATGAAAAACTGTTTTTT. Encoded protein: CASRPGADIHEKLFF. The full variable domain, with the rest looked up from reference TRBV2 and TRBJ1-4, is EPEVTQTPSHQVTQMGQEVILRCVPISNHLYFYWYRQILGQKVEFLVSFYNNEISEKSEIFDDQFSVERPDGSNFTLKIRSTKLEDSAMYFCASRPGADIHEKLFFGSGTQLSVL.